The 9 T cell receptor beta chains below come from one sample, sequenced in a study of cytomegalovirus exposure and HLA in healthy donors. Amplification used 60 Vbeta primers and 13 Jbeta primers. The assay was immunoSEQ multiplex PCR, and TCRdb's table has in-frame clones only and misses some. The sample shows 150,000 to 180,000 clones, 75% to 85% of them seen only once. Specimen: PBMCs. The receptor set was obtained from a woman aged 40 to 50 in good health and CMV-seropositive.

The rearrangement links TRBV11-2 to TRBJ1-5; D possibly corresponds to TRBD1 (5 bases). Germline V gene data show CDR1 as SGHAT and CDR2 as FQNNGV. This CDR3 comprises 15 residues. Trimming stripped 5 bases from V and 0 bases from J, with 11 bases between. The CDR3 loop is CASSATTDSNQPQHF. CDR3 DNA: TGTGCCAGCAGCGCGACGACAGATAGCAATCAGCCCCAGCATTTT. Based on the CDR3 plus reference TRBV11-2 and TRBJ1-5, the full variable domain is EAGVAQSPRYKIIEKRQSVAFWCNPISGHATLYWYQQILGQGPKLLIQFQNNGVVDDSQLPKDRFSAERLKGVDSTLKIQPAKLEDSAVYLCASSATTDSNQPQHFGDGTRLSIL.

The V and J genes are TRBV4-2 and TRBJ1-6; TRBD1 is a possible D gene (6 bases). The CDR3 is 18 amino acids. Germline V gene lookup returns CDR1 LGHNA and CDR2 YNFKEQ. Trimming removed 5 bases from V and 9 bases from J, with 26 bases in between. The CDR3: CASSRPPKTGRGGSPLHF. Here the CDR3 DNA reads TGTGCCAGCAGCAGACCTCCGAAAACGGGCAGGGGTGGTTCACCCCTCCACTTT.

This chain connects TRBV30 to TRBJ1-1; TRBD1 agrees at 7 bases. CDR1 is GTSNPN and CDR2 is SVGIG in the germline V gene (reference sequence). The V and J ends lost 5 bases and 2 bases, in that order; junction bases with no gene match: 5. The CDR3 has 13 residues. CDR3 nucleotides: TGTGCCTGGGCTCGACAGGGTAACACTGAAGCTTTCTTT. It is translated as CAWARQGNTEAFF. Full variable domain (outside the CDR3, taken from reference TRBV30 and TRBJ1-1): SQTIHQWPATLVQPVGSPLSLECTVEGTSNPNLYWYRQAAGRGLQLLFYSVGIGQISSEVPQNLSASRPQDRQFILSSKKLLLSDSGFYLCAWARQGNTEAFFGQGTRLTVV.

This chain links TRBV6-1 with TRBJ2-5, with D possibly TRBD1 on 5 matching bases. Germline V CDR1 and CDR2: MNHNS, SASEGT. Trimming took 6 bases from V and 4 from J, leaving 6 bases between them. The CDR3 is 11 amino acids. This CDR3 reads CASRGRETQYF. CDR3 DNA sequence: TGTGCCAGCAGGGGGCGAGAGACCCAGTACTTC.

V gene TRBV10-3 combines with J gene TRBJ2-2; TRBD1 matches at 7 bases. J was trimmed by 4 bases and V by 0 bases; bases with no gene match: 5. The CDR3 consists of 16 residues. The V gene's germline CDR1 is ENHRY and CDR2 SYGVKD. CDR3: CAISESATGSTGELFF. CDR3 in DNA: TGTGCCATCAGTGAGTCGGCGACAGGGAGCACCGGGGAGCTGTTTTTT.

This chain connects TRBV11-2 to TRBJ1-1, with D perhaps TRBD1 (5 bases). The germline V and J ends were trimmed by 5 bases and 0 bases, with 16 bases remaining between them. CDR1 SGHAT and CDR2 FQNNGV come from the germline V gene. The CDR3 consists of 16 residues. The CDR3 loop is CASSPTWGSLNTEAFF. The CDR3 DNA reads as TGTGCCAGCAGCCCTACGTGGGGCAGCTTGAACACTGAAGCTTTCTTT.

This chain joins TRBV9 and TRBJ2-1; D remains unclear. CDR1 is SGDLS and CDR2 is YYNGEE in the germline V gene. Trimming pared 0 bases from V and 2 bases from J, leaving 9 bases between. The CDR3 is 15 residues long. The CDR3, as DNA: TGTGCCAGCAGCGTAGACGAGGTCACCTACAATGAGCAGTTCTTC. Its translation: CASSVDEVTYNEQFF.

J is TRBJ1-2 and V is TRBV10-2, with D possibly TRBD1 on 5 matching bases. Trimming took off 4 bases at V and 4 bases at J, with 10 bases between the two ends. Germline V gene sequence: CDR1 WSHSY, CDR2 SAAADI. The CDR3 length is 13 residues. The CDR3 protein is CASSARDFYGYTF. DNA of the CDR3: TGCGCCAGCAGTGCCAGGGACTTCTATGGCTACACCTTC.

The sample holds a few counts of this clone. This same CDR3 is encoded by further DNA sequences in the sample. This sequence joins TRBV7-9 and TRBJ2-7, with D possibly TRBD2 on 6 matching bases. Trimming pared 0 bases from V and 0 bases from J, leaving 6 bases between. The CDR3 totals 14 residues. Germline V gene sequence: CDR1 SEHNR, CDR2 FQNEAQ (reference sequence). The CDR3, as DNA: TGTGCCAGCAGCTTAGCCGGGAGCTCCTACGAGCAGTACTTC. Encoded protein: CASSLAGSSYEQYF.